This T cell receptor beta chain appears in the sequencing data of a study of cytomegalovirus exposure and HLA in healthy donors. As for the study in general: The study's early data release held some 85 million unique TCRs from HLA-typed donors.

General study findings and limits: Later on, an analysis showed TCR association rates differing by HLA locus, with DRB1 the most and HLA-C the fewest. Later on, a genetic analysis was performed. It linked a missense variant in DCLRE1C with V- and J-gene trimming of TCR beta.

The CDR3 covers 14 residues. Trimming shortened V by 4 bases and J by 0 bases, and 10 bases separated the two germline ends. Per the germline V gene, CDR1 is SGHAT and CDR2 is FQNNGV. As for this clone: Its specificity is not known.

Use of 60 Vbeta and 13 Jbeta primers characterized the PCR. Sequenced by immunoSEQ multiplex PCR; TCRdb stores in-frame clones only, minus some. The profile shows approximately 150,000 clones, approximately 72% of them singletons. The TCR sequence derives from a man aged 40-55 years in good health and CMV-seronegative. Sequencing was done on a sample of PBMCs. The genes are TRBV11-2 and TRBJ2-7, with D unclear. CDR3 protein: CASSSLRSSYEQYF. Here the CDR3 DNA reads TGTGCCAGCAGCTCCCTAAGGAGCTCCTACGAGCAGTACTTC.